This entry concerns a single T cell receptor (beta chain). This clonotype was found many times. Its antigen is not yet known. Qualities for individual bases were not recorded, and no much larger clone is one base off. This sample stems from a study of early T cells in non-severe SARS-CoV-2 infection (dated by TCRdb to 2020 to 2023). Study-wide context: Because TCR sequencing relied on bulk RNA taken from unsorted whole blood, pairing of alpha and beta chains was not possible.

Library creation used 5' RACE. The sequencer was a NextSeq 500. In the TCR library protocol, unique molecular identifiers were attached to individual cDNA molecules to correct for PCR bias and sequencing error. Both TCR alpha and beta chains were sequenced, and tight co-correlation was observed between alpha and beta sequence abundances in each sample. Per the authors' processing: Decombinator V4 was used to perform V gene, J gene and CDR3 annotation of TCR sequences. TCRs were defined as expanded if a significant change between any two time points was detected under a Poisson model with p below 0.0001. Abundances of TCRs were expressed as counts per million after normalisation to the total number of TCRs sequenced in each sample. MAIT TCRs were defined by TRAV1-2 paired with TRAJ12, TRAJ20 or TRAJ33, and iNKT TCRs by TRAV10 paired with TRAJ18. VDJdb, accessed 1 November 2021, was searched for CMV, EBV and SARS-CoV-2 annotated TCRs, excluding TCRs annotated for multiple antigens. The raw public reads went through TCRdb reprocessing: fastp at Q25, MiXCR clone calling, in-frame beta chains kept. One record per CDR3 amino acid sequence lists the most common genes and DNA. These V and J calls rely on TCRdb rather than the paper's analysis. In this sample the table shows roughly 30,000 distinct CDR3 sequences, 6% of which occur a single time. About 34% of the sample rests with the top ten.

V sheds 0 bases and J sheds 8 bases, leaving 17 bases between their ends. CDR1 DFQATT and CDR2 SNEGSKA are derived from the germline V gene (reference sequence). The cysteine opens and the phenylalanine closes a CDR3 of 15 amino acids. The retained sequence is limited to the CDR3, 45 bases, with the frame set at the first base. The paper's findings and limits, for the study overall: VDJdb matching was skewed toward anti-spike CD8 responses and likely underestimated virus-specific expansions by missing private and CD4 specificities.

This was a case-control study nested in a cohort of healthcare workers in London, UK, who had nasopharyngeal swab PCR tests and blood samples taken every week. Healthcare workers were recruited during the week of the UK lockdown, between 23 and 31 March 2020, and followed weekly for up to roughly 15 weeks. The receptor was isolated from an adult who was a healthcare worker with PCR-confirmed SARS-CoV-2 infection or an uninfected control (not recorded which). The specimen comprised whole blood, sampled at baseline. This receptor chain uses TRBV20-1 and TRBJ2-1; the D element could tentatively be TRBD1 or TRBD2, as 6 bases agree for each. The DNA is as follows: TGCAGTGCTAGAGACGGTGGGTTGGGGGGCGATGAGCAGTTCTTC. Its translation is CSARDGGLGGDEQFF.